Shown below are 10 T cell receptor beta chains from a single sample sequenced in a study of T cell responses to AZD1222 COVID-19 vaccine. Only in-frame clones appear in the TCRdb table, and some are missing; sequencing was by immunoSEQ multiplex PCR. The sample holds over 110,000 clones, about 90% seen once. The sequencing used peripheral blood, collected 28 days after the second AZD1222 dose. The source is an adult who received the AZD1222 COVID-19 vaccine.

This chain joins TRBV6-4 and TRBJ2-1; D call uncertain. Germline loops: CDR1 MRHNA, CDR2 SNTAGT. The CDR3 sequence is 16 residues long. V lost 0 bases and J 1 base, leaving 10 bases between the germline ends. The CDR3 loop is CASSDSFGRSYNEQFF. CDR3 sequence (DNA): TGTGCCAGCAGTGACTCGTTCGGTAGGTCCTACAATGAGCAGTTCTTC.

This clone came up a few times. The rearrangement uses TRBV6-5 and TRBJ2-2, with D perhaps TRBD1 or TRBD2 (5 bases each). Germline V gene lookup returns CDR1 MNHEY and CDR2 SVGAGI. The V end was cut by 4 bases, the J end by 4 bases, with 13 bases between. The CDR3 covers 15 residues. In DNA, the CDR3 is TGTGCCAGCAGTTCAGCCGGGGCCGGCACCGGGGAGCTGTTTTTT. Translating it yields CASSSAGAGTGELFF.

The chain combines TRBV5-6 with TRBJ2-1, with unresolved D. CDR3 length equals 15 residues. Germline assignment: CDR1 SGHDT and CDR2 YYEEEE. V was clipped by 0 bases and J by 1 base, with 8 bases between them. CDR3 in amino acids: CASSLDPDSYNEQFF. The CDR3 region has the DNA TGTGCCAGCAGCTTGGACCCGGATTCCTACAATGAGCAGTTCTTC. Variable domain in full (rest from reference TRBV5-6 and TRBJ2-1): DAGVTQSPTHLIKTRGQQVTLRCSPKSGHDTVSWYQQALGQGPQFIFQYYEEEERQRGNFPDRFSGHQFPNYSSELNVNALLLGDSALYLCASSLDPDSYNEQFFGPGTRLTVL.

V gene TRBV27 combines with J gene TRBJ2-5; D not certain. This CDR3 spans 14 amino acids. The germline V gene encodes CDR1 MNHEY and CDR2 SMNVEV (reference sequence). V was clipped by 2 bases and J by 0 bases, with 7 bases between them. The CDR3 nucleotides are TGTGCCAGCAGTTTAGTGGCGGACCAAGAGACCCAGTACTTC. Its translation is CASSLVADQETQYF.

V and J are TRBV7-3 and TRBJ2-1; D remains ambiguous. Trimming took 0 bases from V and 9 from J, leaving 15 bases between them. This CDR3 spans 15 amino acids. The V gene's germline CDR1 is SGHTA and CDR2 FQGTGA. Here the CDR3 reads CASSLTSPTRSEQFF. DNA for the CDR3: TGTGCCAGCAGCTTAACGTCCCCCACTCGGTCTGAGCAGTTCTTC.

Remarks on this clone: Other DNA sequences in the same sample also yield this CDR3. The chain is built from TRBV27 and TRBJ1-6, with TRBD1 identical over 8 bases. The V gene end was trimmed by 2 bases and the J gene end by 7 bases; junction bases not matched to a gene: 1. The CDR3 loop spans 14 amino acids. Per germline, CDR1 MNHEY and CDR2 SMNVEV (reference sequence). CDR3 bases: TGTGCCAGCAGTTTACGACAGGGGAATTCACCCCTCCACTTT. Its protein is CASSLRQGNSPLHF.

This chain connects TRBV15 to TRBJ2-2; tentatively, D is TRBD1 (5 bases). CDR3 length: 17 amino acids. Trimming pared 3 bases from V and 7 bases from J, leaving 21 bases between. Germline-derived CDR1 and CDR2 are LNHNV and YYDKDF (reference sequence). The CDR3 DNA follows: TGTGCCACCAGCAGCGCCGCCGCCGCCAGGGCGGACGGGGAGCTGTTTTTT. The encoded protein is CATSSAAAARADGELFF.

The genes are TRBV5-1 and TRBJ2-1, with D perhaps matching TRBD1 or TRBD2 (6 bases each). CDR1 is SGHRS and CDR2 is YFSETQ in the germline V gene. This CDR3 spans 16 amino acids. V dropped 0 bases and J dropped 6 bases, with 16 bases sitting between them. The CDR3 sequence is CASSLAIGGPPNEQFF. The CDR3 coding sequence is TGCGCCAGCAGCTTGGCCATCGGGGGCCCCCCCAATGAGCAGTTCTTC.

This chain's CDR3 is CASSTYMADYNEKLFF. DNA of the CDR3: TGTGCCAGCAGTACCTATATGGCGGATTATAATGAAAAACTGTTTTTT. The rearrangement joins TRBV21-1 to TRBJ1-4. TRBV21-1 is a known pseudogene. The CDR3 runs to 16 residues.

This clone was detected only once. J is TRBJ1-3 and V is TRBV9; TRBD1 agrees at 8 bases. J was trimmed by 7 bases and V by 1 base; bases with no gene match: 13. Germline-derived CDR1 and CDR2 are SGDLS and YYNGEE. The length of the CDR3 is 17 residues. The CDR3 loop is CASSVTTPGGAGNTIYF. The DNA of the CDR3 is TGTGCCAGCAGCGTAACCACCCCAGGGGGCGCCGGGAACACCATATATTTT.